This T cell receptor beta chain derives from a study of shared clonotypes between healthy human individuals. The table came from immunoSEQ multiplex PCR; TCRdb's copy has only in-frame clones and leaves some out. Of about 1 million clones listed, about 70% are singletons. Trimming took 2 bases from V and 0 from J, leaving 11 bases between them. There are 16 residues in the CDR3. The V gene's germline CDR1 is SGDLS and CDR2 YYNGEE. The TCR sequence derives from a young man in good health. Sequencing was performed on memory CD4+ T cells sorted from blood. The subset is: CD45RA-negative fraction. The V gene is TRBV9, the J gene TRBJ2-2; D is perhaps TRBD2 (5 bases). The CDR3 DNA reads TGTGCCAGCAGCGTGAGGGCCCCCGCGAACACCGGGGAGCTGTTTTTT. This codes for CASSVRAPANTGELFF.